This record looks at one TCR beta chain sequence and its context. The antigen is undetermined. The primer mix had 60 Vbeta and 13 Jbeta primers. Per the authors' pipeline: About 10 million of tens of millions of unique TCR beta chains were shared, per a later count. The assay was immunoSEQ multiplex PCR, and TCRdb's table has in-frame clones only and misses some. V and J calls and clone size follow that table, whereas D and trimming were derived from the DNA. The sample has 45,000 to 60,000 clones; less than 75% are singletons. The data originate from a study of cytomegalovirus exposure and HLA in healthy donors. Looked up from germline, CDR1 is SNHLY and CDR2 is FYNNEI. Trimming took off 6 bases at V and 0 bases at J, with 6 bases between the two ends. The CDR3 length is 13 residues. Whole-study results and caveats: Later analysis showed most CMV-associated TCR beta chains appearing HLA-restricted. It was approximately 160 TCR beta chains that were listed as cytomegalovirus-associated. In a later analysis, a missense DCLRE1C variant was linked to TCR beta V- and J-gene trimming.

The chain links TRBV2 to TRBJ1-5; no clear D gene. The receptor was isolated from a man aged 25 to 40 in good health and CMV-seronegative. The sample taken for sequencing was PBMCs. The CDR3 bases are TGTGCCAGCAGACAGAATAGCAATCAGCCCCAGCATTTT. It yields the protein CASRQNSNQPQHF.